This T cell receptor (beta chain) was recovered during a study of blood T cells in healthy people across ages. This clonotype was detected a few times. Trimming pared 4 bases from V and 1 base from J, leaving 13 bases between. The CDR3 is made up of 15 amino acids. Sample-barcoded 5' priming and a J-beta primer mix drove a second PCR of roughly 7 to 11 cycles. One entry per CDR3 protein results from TCRdb running MiXCR on the 5' RACE reads. The sample comprises 1.5 million to 2 million distinct CDR3 sequences, roughly 32% of which are singletons, and around 11% rests with the top ten. The TCR originated in a woman aged 25 to 45 in good health. The sample taken for sequencing was blood. This sequence joins TRBV12-3 or TRBV12-4 and TRBJ1-1; no reliable D call. The CDR3 nucleotides are TGTGCCAGCAGTTCACTGATATTTGGGAACACTGAAGCTTTCTTT. It encodes CASSSLIFGNTEAFF.